The sequence of this T cell receptor beta chain was determined in a study of T cells in Graves' hyperthyroidism and ophthalmopathy. For the study at large: Initial diagnosis, before any treatment, was when peripheral blood was collected.

CDR1 and CDR2 (germline): SEHNR, FQNEAQ (reference sequence). Trimming cost V 1 base and J 0 bases, with 10 bases left between them. The CDR3 totals 15 residues. The table lists this clonotype with many counts. Enrolled ophthalmopathy patients presented with a Clinical Activity Score of at least 3, a NOSPECS grade of at least 4, and disease duration under 3 months. Patients having uncontrolled infection, another autoimmune disease, pregnancy or lactation were not included. RNA transcripts yielded amplified TCR beta CDR3 regions. A first-round RT-PCR of the TCR CDR3 used the HTBI primer set. TCRdb reprocessed the multiplex PCR reads via MiXCR and lists one record per CDR3 protein. The sample yields approximately 600,000 distinct CDR3 sequences, around 14% seen once.

The sequence was obtained from a woman between 18 and 29 years old with Graves' ophthalmopathy. This sequence joins TRBV7-9 and TRBJ2-7; unclear D gene. Sequenced input: blood. The CDR3 DNA reads as TGTGCCAGCAGCTTAGTCCGGCAGAGCTCCTACGAGCAGTACTTC. Protein sequence: CASSLVRQSSYEQYF.